This TCR beta chain was sequenced in a study of CD8+ T cells in alopecia areata (dated by TCRdb to 2016 to 2018). With regard to the full study: Treated patients were enrolled in an open-label pilot trial of oral tofacitinib at 5 to 10 mg twice daily for moderate-to-severe alopecia areata. Patients received tofacitinib for 6 to 18 months and were then followed off drug for 6 months to check for delayed response and recurrence. The SALT score, which quantifies the percentage of affected scalp surface area, was used to measure disease severity in treated patients. In both human patients and the C3H/HeJ mouse model, the study applied high-throughput TCRbeta sequencing to look at T cell clonal expansion in alopecia areata. In humans, TCRbeta sequencing was performed on scalp tissue and on sorted CD4+ and CD8+ peripheral blood T cells from healthy controls and from patients with patchy or totalis/universalis alopecia areata. Tofacitinib-treated patients had biopsies at baseline and at 4 and 24 weeks of treatment, with a later scalp biopsy in several patients. Clonality in the scalp was compared among normal scalp (n=4), patchy alopecia areata scalp (n=8), and alopecia totalis/universalis scalp (n=8). RNA came from the PAXgene miRNA kit for fixed scalp, the miRNeasy kit for PBMCs, and the RNeasy kit for mouse skin. Amplification of TCRbeta CDR3 regions was done by immunoSEQ multiplex PCR using 35 Vbeta forward primers and 13 Jbeta reverse primers. Beyond this particular receptor, the publication reports: Shared TCR sequences between patients were less evident than in mice, which may be partly attributable to HLA diversity in the patient population. Because the treated cohort was small and had only one nonresponder, larger studies are needed to examine links between baseline CD8+ expansion and response. Resident alphabeta T cells in normal human skin are also sequenced, complicating scalp TCR repertoire analysis, unlike mouse skin dominated by gammadelta T cells. Higher clonality and more expanded CD8+ clones were observed in lesional scalp than in normal scalp, particularly in alopecia totalis/universalis, a finding suggestive of antigenic drive. Tofacitinib significantly lowered scalp clonality and the number of expanded CD8+ clones among the top 100 scalp clones. During tofacitinib treatment, many expanded lesional clones remained in scalp and blood, and this persistence may partly explain relapse after treatment is stopped.

Library method: the immunoSEQ multiplex PCR assay. RNA was extracted from all samples and reverse transcribed into cDNA as template for TCR sequencing. First-strand cDNA was synthesized with SuperScript III using a 2:1 mix of oligo-dT and random hexamers. Amplification bias was assessed with a synthetic immune receptor repertoire, and residual bias was removed computationally. The study's processing was this. Raw reads were preprocessed for error removal, and CDR3 was defined according to IMGT conventions as running from the conserved cysteine to phenylalanine. To get clonality, Shannon entropy was normalized by log2 of the number of productive unique TCRs and the result was subtracted from 1. Scalp TCRbeta sequences were cross-referenced with sorted blood CD4 and CD8 repertoires so that the CD4 or CD8 identity of scalp clones could be inferred. Held by TCRdb, this immuneACCESS table contains in-frame sequences only and omits some clones. Under half of the omission traces to an unresolved V gene where checked; the cause of the rest is unknown. The DNA was the basis for D and trimming; V, J and clone size are from that table. The sample contains about 120,000 clones, around three fifths of them found a single time. Clones ranked in the top ten supply 12% of the sample.

Concerning this clone itself: Its binding antigen is unknown. No base-level quality is on record; no much larger clone is a single base apart.

What the time point label conveys for this sample: roughly 24 weeks on oral tofacitinib. The sample's treatment or condition label, in plain terms: oral pan-JAK inhibitor, 5-10 mg twice daily. Peripheral blood and lesional scalp punch biopsies were obtained from patients with alopecia areata. PBMCs were isolated by density centrifugation and stained for CD3, CD4 and CD8, after which CD4+ and CD8+ T cells were sorted on a FACSAria. Trimming removed 3 bases from V and 1 base from J; the gene matches leave 7 bases unexplained. Based on the germline V gene, the CDR1 and CDR2 sequences are SGHRS and YFSETQ. The cysteine opens and the phenylalanine closes a CDR3 of 15 amino acids. The sequence is cut down to CDR3 DNA, 45 bases in frame from base 1.

This material consisted of CD8+ T cells sorted from blood, taken at week 24, from a patient treated with tofacitinib. This clonotype was sampled from a human donor with alopecia areata. The sequence is built from TRBV5-1 and TRBJ2-7; the junction holds 7 bases that match TRBD1. The CDR3 corresponds to CASSYDRVRSYEQYF. The nucleotide sequence reads TGCGCCAGCAGCTATGACAGGGTACGTTCCTACGAGCAGTACTTC.